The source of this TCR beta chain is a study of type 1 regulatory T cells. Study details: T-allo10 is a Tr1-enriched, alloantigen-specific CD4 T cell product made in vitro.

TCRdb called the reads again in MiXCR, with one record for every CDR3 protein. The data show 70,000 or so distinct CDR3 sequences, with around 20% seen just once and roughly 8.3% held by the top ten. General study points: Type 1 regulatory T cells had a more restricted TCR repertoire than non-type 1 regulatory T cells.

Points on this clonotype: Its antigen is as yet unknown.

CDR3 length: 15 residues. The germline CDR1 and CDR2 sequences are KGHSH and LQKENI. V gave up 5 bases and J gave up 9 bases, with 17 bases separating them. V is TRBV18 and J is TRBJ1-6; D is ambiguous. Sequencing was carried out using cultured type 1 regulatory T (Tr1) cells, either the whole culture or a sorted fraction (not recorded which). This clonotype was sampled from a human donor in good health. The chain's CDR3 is CASSDGRAGGSPLHF. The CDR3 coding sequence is TGTGCCAGCTCAGACGGACGGGCCGGCGGTTCACCCCTCCACTTT.